This is a list of T cell receptor beta chains from one sample in a study of T cell responses to AZD1222 COVID-19 vaccine. The data were produced by immunoSEQ multiplex PCR, yet TCRdb's version contains in-frame clones alone and is incomplete. Of about 110,000 clones listed, 88% were seen once; the top ten hold 2% to 3%. Specimen: peripheral blood, collected on day 0 of AZD1222 vaccination. The receptors were gathered from an adult in good health. Both conserved end residues are part of each CDR3. Fields, in order: V gene, D gene, clone size, J gene, CDR3 protein, CDR3 DNA. A D gene is named only where the DNA matches it firmly. Rows give clone size only sometimes, using once, few, many, or a class for an expanded clone.

V: TRBV20-1; D: -; size: -; J: TRBJ1-5; CDR3: CSAKGQPQHF; DNA: TGCAGTGCTAAAGGTCAGCCCCAGCATTTT
V: TRBV4-3; D: -; size: -; J: TRBJ1-2; CDR3: CASSPTGGNYGYTF; DNA: TGCGCCAGCAGTCCCACCGGGGGGAACTATGGCTACACCTTC
V: TRBV19; D: -; size: -; J: TRBJ1-3; CDR3: CASSGGGSGNTIYF; DNA: TGTGCCAGTAGTGGCGGGGGCTCCGGAAACACCATATATTTT
V: TRBV28; D: TRBD1; size: -; J: TRBJ2-2; CDR3: CASSFPRTGVTGELFF; DNA: TGTGCCAGCAGTTTCCCCAGGACAGGGGTAACCGGGGAGCTGTTTTTT
V: TRBV10-3; D: TRBD1; size: -; J: TRBJ1-6; CDR3: CAISDPRDSYSPLHF; DNA: TGTGCCATCAGTGACCCCCGGGACAGCTATTCACCCCTCCACTTT
V: TRBV6-2/TRBV6-3; D: -; size: -; J: TRBJ2-4; CDR3: CASSYGHYRALGGNIQYF; DNA: TGTGCCAGCAGTTACGGGCATTATCGGGCTCTGGGAGGAAACATTCAGTACTTC
V: TRBV19; D: TRBD2; size: once; J: TRBJ2-1; CDR3: CASLGGRFENEQFF; DNA: TGTGCCAGTTTGGGCGGGAGGTTTGAGAATGAGCAGTTCTTC
V: TRBV9; D: TRBD1; size: once; J: TRBJ1-6; CDR3: CASSATTDRDHSPLHF; DNA: TGTGCCAGCAGCGCCACGACGGACAGGGACCATTCACCCCTCCACTTT
V: TRBV5-4; D: TRBD1; size: -; J: TRBJ2-5; CDR3: CASSLTGTGFGQETQYF; DNA: TGTGCCAGCAGCTTGACCGGGACAGGTTTTGGCCAAGAGACCCAGTACTTC
V: TRBV7-3; D: -; size: -; J: TRBJ2-2; CDR3: CASSFSPGELFF; DNA: TGTGCCAGCAGCTTTTCCCCCGGGGAGCTGTTTTTT
V: TRBV4-3; D: -; size: -; J: TRBJ1-1; CDR3: CASSQGTGTEAFF; DNA: TGCGCCAGCAGCCAAGGGACTGGCACTGAAGCTTTCTTT
V: TRBV7-9; D: -; size: -; J: TRBJ1-1; CDR3: CASSLLDLAFF; DNA: TGTGCCAGCAGCTTACTCGATTTAGCTTTCTTT
V: TRBV7-9; D: -; size: -; J: TRBJ2-2; CDR3: CASSPVYRAGNTGELFF; DNA: TGTGCCAGCAGCCCGGTCTACCGGGCGGGGAACACCGGGGAGCTGTTTTTT
V: TRBV11-1; D: -; size: -; J: TRBJ2-5; CDR3: CASSLDRWGTQYF; DNA: TGTGCCAGCAGCTTAGACAGATGGGGGACCCAGTACTTC
V: TRBV18; D: TRBD1; size: once; J: TRBJ2-2; CDR3: CASSPRTGGDTGELFF; DNA: TGTGCCAGCTCACCACGGACAGGGGGCGACACCGGGGAGCTGTTTTTT
V: TRBV7-9; D: -; size: -; J: TRBJ2-3; CDR3: CASSPGRDTQYF; DNA: TGTGCCAGCAGCCCAGGACGGGATACGCAGTATTTT
V: TRBV3-1/TRBV3-2; D: -; size: -; J: TRBJ2-7; CDR3: CASSQDSLAVQYF; DNA: TGTGCCAGCAGCCAAGATTCGCTAGCAGTGCAGTACTTC
V: TRBV7-9; D: TRBD2; size: -; J: TRBJ2-2; CDR3: CASSLLAGVYTGELFF; DNA: TGTGCCAGCAGCTTACTGGCGGGGGTGTACACCGGGGAGCTGTTTTTT
V: TRBV5-4; D: -; size: few; J: TRBJ2-2; CDR3: CASSLSGIDGELFF; DNA: TGTGCCAGCAGCTTATCTGGAATTGACGGGGAGCTGTTTTTT
V: TRBV2; D: -; size: -; J: TRBJ2-7; CDR3: CASSKDFIYEQYF; DNA: TGTGCCAGCAGTAAGGATTTCATCTACGAGCAGTACTTC
V: TRBV14; D: -; size: -; J: TRBJ2-1; CDR3: CASSQAGGSYNEQFF; DNA: TGTGCCAGCAGCCAAGCGGGCGGTTCCTACAATGAGCAGTTCTTC
V: TRBV28; D: -; size: -; J: TRBJ2-5; CDR3: CASSGASRETQYF; DNA: TGTGCCAGCAGTGGAGCTAGCAGAGAGACCCAGTACTTC
V: TRBV11-2; D: -; size: -; J: TRBJ1-2; CDR3: CASSLSGDGYTF; DNA: TGTGCCAGCAGCCTTAGTGGTGATGGCTACACCTTC
V: TRBV18; D: TRBD1; size: -; J: TRBJ1-4; CDR3: CASSPRQGRDNEKLFF; DNA: TGTGCCAGCTCGCCTCGACAGGGCCGGGATAATGAAAAACTGTTTTTT
V: TRBV7-8; D: -; size: -; J: TRBJ2-2; CDR3: CASNARQNTGELFF; DNA: TGTGCCAGCAACGCCAGACAAAACACCGGGGAGCTGTTTTTT
V: TRBV7-2; D: -; size: few; J: TRBJ1-2; CDR3: CASSQSGGRYGYTF; DNA: TGTGCCAGCAGCCAGTCGGGCGGACGCTATGGCTACACCTTC
V: TRBV5-1; D: -; size: -; J: TRBJ2-1; CDR3: CASSLLASLGEQFF; DNA: TGCGCCAGCAGCTTGCTAGCGAGCTTGGGTGAGCAGTTCTTC
V: TRBV6-1; D: -; size: -; J: TRBJ1-1; CDR3: CASSERINTEAFF; DNA: TGTGCCAGCAGTGAACGGATAAACACTGAAGCTTTCTTT
V: TRBV25-1; D: -; size: -; J: TRBJ2-5; CDR3: CASSGQGLETQYF; DNA: TGTGCCAGCAGTGGACAGGGACTGGAGACCCAGTACTTC
V: TRBV7-9; D: TRBD2; size: few; J: TRBJ2-7; CDR3: CASSLQRGTYEQYF; DNA: TGTGCCAGCAGCTTACAGCGGGGGACCTACGAGCAGTACTTC
V: TRBV19; D: -; size: few; J: TRBJ1-4; CDR3: CASKGRTREKLFF; DNA: TGTGCCAGTAAGGGCAGGACTAGGGAAAAACTGTTTTTT
V: TRBV5-1; D: -; size: -; J: TRBJ1-1; CDR3: CASSLDLARTEAFF; DNA: TGCGCCAGCAGCTTGGATCTAGCAAGGACTGAAGCTTTCTTT
V: TRBV4-1; D: -; size: -; J: TRBJ1-2; CDR3: CASSQDIAGNYGYTF; DNA: TGCGCCAGCAGCCAAGATATTGCGGGTAACTATGGCTACACCTTC
V: TRBV11-2; D: TRBD1; size: -; J: TRBJ2-1; CDR3: CASSLRPGGYNEQFF; DNA: TGTGCCAGCAGCCTGCGCCCAGGGGGCTACAATGAGCAGTTCTTC
V: TRBV5-5; D: TRBD2; size: -; J: TRBJ2-3; CDR3: CASGILAGVADTQYF; DNA: TGTGCCAGTGGTATTCTAGCGGGAGTGGCAGATACGCAGTATTTT
V: TRBV2; D: TRBD2; size: -; J: TRBJ2-1; CDR3: CASSGTKLAGGPHNEQFF; DNA: TGTGCCAGCAGTGGCACGAAACTAGCGGGAGGGCCCCACAATGAGCAGTTCTTC
V: TRBV30; D: TRBD1; size: -; J: TRBJ2-4; CDR3: CAWGTGQGAKNIQYF; DNA: TGTGCCTGGGGCACGGGACAGGGAGCCAAAAACATTCAGTACTTC
V: TRBV4-1; D: -; size: -; J: TRBJ1-3; CDR3: CASAWSSSGNTIYF; DNA: TGCGCCAGCGCCTGGAGCAGCTCTGGAAACACCATATATTTT
V: TRBV10-1; D: -; size: -; J: TRBJ1-6; CDR3: CASSRRGTGSPLHF; DNA: TGCGCCAGCAGTCGAAGAGGGACCGGTTCACCCCTCCACTTT
V: TRBV5-6; D: TRBD2; size: -; J: TRBJ2-1; CDR3: CASSTDGTSGIREQFF; DNA: TGTGCCAGCAGTACGGATGGGACTAGCGGGATTCGAGAGCAGTTCTTC
V: TRBV6-4; D: -; size: -; J: TRBJ1-5; CDR3: CASSDSGEQPQHF; DNA: TGTGCCAGCAGTGACTCAGGGGAACAGCCCCAGCATTTT
V: TRBV7-2; D: -; size: -; J: TRBJ2-3; CDR3: CASSLVRSRADTQYF; DNA: TGTGCCAGCAGCTTAGTCAGGTCGAGGGCAGATACGCAGTATTTT
V: TRBV4-2; D: -; size: -; J: TRBJ1-6; CDR3: CASSQAQGDYSPLHF; DNA: TGTGCCAGCAGCCAGGCGCAGGGTGATTATTCACCCCTCCACTTT
V: TRBV3-1/TRBV3-2; D: TRBD2; size: -; J: TRBJ2-5; CDR3: CASSPPLSGGPETQYF; DNA: TGTGCCAGCAGCCCTCCTCTTAGCGGGGGGCCGGAGACCCAGTACTTC
V: TRBV5-1; D: -; size: -; J: TRBJ2-7; CDR3: CASSQEGSSKYYEQYF; DNA: TGCGCCAGCAGCCAAGAGGGCAGCTCCAAATACTACGAGCAGTACTTC
V: TRBV3-1/TRBV3-2; D: -; size: -; J: TRBJ2-1; CDR3: CASSQEGPSPYNEQFF; DNA: TGTGCCAGCAGCCAAGAAGGACCGTCGCCATACAATGAGCAGTTCTTC
V: TRBV13; D: -; size: few; J: TRBJ2-2; CDR3: CASSLAPAGGVTGELFF; DNA: TGTGCCAGCAGCTTAGCCCCGGCAGGGGGGGTCACCGGGGAGCTGTTTTTT
V: TRBV2; D: -; size: -; J: TRBJ1-5; CDR3: CASRKGGLNSNQPQHF; DNA: TGTGCCAGTAGAAAAGGGGGGCTGAATAGCAATCAGCCCCAGCATTTT
V: TRBV2; D: TRBD1; size: -; J: TRBJ1-4; CDR3: CASSEATGVGEKLFF; DNA: TGTGCCAGCAGTGAAGCGACAGGGGTTGGTGAAAAACTGTTTTTT
V: TRBV7-3; D: TRBD2; size: -; J: TRBJ2-1; CDR3: CASSLIASGGTYNEQFF; DNA: TGTGCCAGCAGCTTAATAGCTAGCGGGGGTACTTACAATGAGCAGTTCTTC
V: TRBV27; D: -; size: -; J: TRBJ2-7; CDR3: CASSPHRSSEQYF; DNA: TGTGCCAGCAGTCCCCACCGATCCTCCGAGCAGTACTTC
V: TRBV3-1/TRBV3-2; D: TRBD1; size: -; J: TRBJ1-5; CDR3: CASSFGQGRNQPQHF; DNA: TGTGCCAGCAGCTTTGGACAGGGACGCAATCAGCCCCAGCATTTT
V: TRBV7-9; D: -; size: -; J: TRBJ2-1; CDR3: CASSLLHDMNNEQFF; DNA: TGTGCCAGCAGCCTCCTCCACGACATGAACAATGAGCAGTTCTTC
V: TRBV5-4; D: -; size: once; J: TRBJ1-1; CDR3: CASSLGEGRTEAFF; DNA: TGTGCCAGCAGCTTGGGTGAGGGTCGGACTGAAGCTTTCTTT
V: TRBV3-1/TRBV3-2; D: -; size: few; J: TRBJ1-6; CDR3: CASSQDVRVSGSPLHF; DNA: TGTGCCAGCAGCCAAGATGTAAGGGTTTCAGGTTCACCCCTCCACTTT